The clone carrying this T cell receptor (beta chain) was counted at least ten times. What it recognizes is unknown. The data were obtained in a study of T-cell reconstitution after alpha-beta-depleted transplantation in children. Preparation of the TCRbeta library was carried out with unique molecular identifiers. TCRdb used MiXCR to reprocess the PCR reads, holding one entry per CDR3 protein. The table shows 600,000 to 700,000 distinct CDR3 sequences, with around 12% occurring only once. Germline assignment: CDR1 SQVTM and CDR2 ANQGSEA. V was clipped by 1 base and J by 2 bases, with 21 bases between them. This CDR3 is 17 amino acids long. Whole-study results and caveats: Day-60 TCRbeta diversity that was high in some patients was derived from surviving recipient T cells and thymic progenitors. Two months or so post-transplant, alpha-beta T cells reportedly derived from several hundred expanded graft clones.

Sequencing used PBMCs, obtained before TCRalphabeta/CD19-depleted stem cell transplant. This chain joins TRBV29-1 and TRBJ2-7; a weak D match, TRBD2 (6 bases). This receptor was identified in a girl aged 2 to 10 with congenital amegakaryocytic thrombocytopenia, due to receive a stem cell transplant. In DNA form, the CDR3 reads TGCAGCGTTGAAGGCTCCCCTCAAGGCGGGGACCCCTACGAGCAGTACTTC. Its translation is CSVEGSPQGGDPYEQYF.